Listed below are T cell receptor beta chains from one sample, sequenced in a study of shared clonotypes between healthy human individuals. TCRdb's table, derived via immunoSEQ multiplex PCR, lists solely in-frame clones and lacks some. The repertoire holds about 670,000 clones, with about 78% as singletons. Sequenced: memory CD4+ T cells sorted from blood. Source of these receptors: a woman in her twenties or thirties in good health. Both conserved end residues are part of each CDR3. The D gene is left open where the match is weak. Size values are once, few and many counts, or a class for expanded clones, and some rows have none.

-	-	TRBJ2-5	TRBV11-2	CASSLGRQETQYF	TGTGCCAGCAGCTTAGGGCGCCAAGAGACCCAGTACTTC
-	-	TRBJ2-5	TRBV6-6	CASSYPPEAQYF	TGTGCCAGCAGTTACCCCCCCGAGGCCCAGTACTTC
TRBD2	-	TRBJ2-2	TRBV11-3	CASSLHGLAGNTGELFF	TGTGCCAGCAGCTTACACGGACTAGCGGGAAACACCGGGGAGCTGTTTTTT
-	medium-sized	TRBJ2-7	TRBV25-1	CASSETSGAGTRYEQYF	TGTGCCAGCAGTGAAACCTCTGGAGCCGGGACACGTTACGAGCAGTACTTC
-	once	TRBJ2-2	TRBV7-3	CASSAYLTGELFF	TGTGCCAGCAGCGCATATCTCACCGGGGAGCTGTTTTTT
-	-	TRBJ1-2	TRBV5-1	CASSLANSGAWGYTF	TGCGCCAGCAGCTTGGCCAACTCGGGGGCGTGGGGCTACACCTTC
TRBD2	-	TRBJ2-7	TRBV11-2	CASSRGSSGLSYEQYF	TGTGCCAGCAGCCGAGGGTCTAGCGGCCTTTCCTACGAGCAGTACTTC
-	-	TRBJ1-1	TRBV7-6	CASSTQRNTEAFF	TGTGCCAGCAGCACCCAGAGAAACACTGAAGCTTTCTTT
-	-	TRBJ2-1	TRBV27	CASSLSLPGRQFF	TGTGCCAGCAGTTTATCCCTCCCCGGGAGGCAGTTCTTC
TRBD2	-	TRBJ2-4	TRBV28	CASSKLAELAKNIQYF	TGTGCCAGCAGTAAACTAGCGGAGCTAGCCAAAAACATTCAGTACTTC
TRBD1	-	TRBJ2-5	TRBV7-9	CASSLDRAIKETQYF	TGTGCCAGCAGCTTGGACAGGGCAATCAAAGAGACCCAGTACTTC
-	-	TRBJ1-2	TRBV18	CASSEGGSGNYGYTF	TGTGCCAGCTCAGAAGGGGGGAGCGGCAACTATGGCTACACCTTC
-	-	TRBJ2-1	TRBV27	CASSLGRGRGYNEQFF	TGTGCCAGCAGTTTAGGGCGAGGGAGAGGGTACAATGAGCAGTTCTTC
-	once	TRBJ1-3	TRBV5-6	CASSLLTGVAGNTIYF	TGTGCCAGCAGCTTGTTAACTGGGGTTGCTGGAAACACCATATATTTT
TRBD2	-	TRBJ2-1	TRBV4-1	CASSRGSGSYGEQFF	TGCGCCAGCAGCCGGGGTAGCGGGAGTTACGGTGAGCAGTTCTTC
TRBD2	few	TRBJ2-2	TRBV5-6	CASRVALAGVLGELFF	TGTGCCAGCAGGGTGGCACTAGCGGGAGTATTAGGGGAGCTGTTTTTT
-	-	TRBJ1-1	TRBV7-9	CASSSRGLGNTEAFF	TGTGCCAGCAGCTCTCGGGGACTCGGGAACACTGAAGCTTTCTTT
-	-	TRBJ1-1	TRBV28	CASSDPMRGPNTEAFF	TGTGCCAGCAGTGATCCTATGAGGGGCCCTAACACTGAAGCTTTCTTT
-	few	TRBJ1-5	TRBV2	CASSSLGQPNQPQHF	TGTGCCAGCAGTTCACTCGGACAGCCCAATCAGCCCCAGCATTTT
-	few	TRBJ1-2	TRBV6-1	CASSEVGMGSGYTF	TGTGCCAGCAGTGAAGTGGGGATGGGTAGTGGCTACACCTTC
-	few	TRBJ1-5	TRBV9	CASSVDDTYQPQHF	TGTGCCAGCAGCGTAGACGATACGTATCAGCCCCAGCATTTT
-	few	TRBJ2-3	TRBV18	CASSPMKDTQYF	TGTGCCAGCTCACCAATGAAAGATACGCAGTATTTT
-	-	TRBJ2-7	TRBV4-1	CASSPGGEKVTYEQYF	TGCGCCAGCAGCCCAGGAGGGGAAAAGGTAACCTACGAGCAGTACTTC
TRBD1	-	TRBJ1-1	TRBV7-2	CASSFMRDSVLNTEAFF	TGTGCCAGCAGCTTCATGAGGGACAGTGTGTTGAACACTGAAGCTTTCTTT
TRBD2	-	TRBJ2-3	TRBV4-2	CASSTGSSGSADTQYF	TGTGCCAGCAGCACCGGTAGTAGCGGGAGTGCAGATACGCAGTATTTT
TRBD2	-	TRBJ2-7	TRBV4-2	CASSQDRRGASGRYEQYF	TGTGCCAGCAGCCAAGATCGACGTGGAGCTAGCGGGAGATACGAGCAGTACTTC
TRBD2	-	TRBJ2-2	TRBV19	CASSIGTGGTGELFF	TGTGCCAGTAGTATCGGGACGGGGGGCACCGGGGAGCTGTTTTTT
TRBD2	few	TRBJ2-2	TRBV6-1	CASSLAGDTGELFF	TGTGCCAGCAGCTTGGCGGGAGACACCGGGGAGCTGTTTTTT
TRBD1	-	TRBJ1-5	TRBV6-5	CASSTGDHQPQHF	TGTGCCAGCAGCACAGGGGACCATCAGCCCCAGCATTTT
-	-	TRBJ1-4	TRBV7-8	CASSSSGDTNEKLFF	TGTGCCAGCAGCTCCTCCGGGGATACTAATGAAAAACTGTTTTTT
-	few	TRBJ1-2	TRBV28	CASSKGGGTNYGYTF	TGTGCCAGCTCCAAGGGAGGGGGGACGAACTATGGCTACACCTTC
-	-	TRBJ1-5	TRBV21-1	CASLGDNIKSLRSNQPQHF	TGTGCCAGCTTAGGCGACAATATTAAATCATTGAGGAGCAATCAGCCCCAGCATTTT
TRBD2	many	TRBJ2-2	TRBV11-2	CASSPSGRGGTGELFF	TGTGCCAGCAGCCCTAGCGGGAGGGGGGGCACCGGGGAGCTGTTTTTT
TRBD1	once	TRBJ1-1	TRBV27	CASTKQGAKAFF	TGTGCCAGCACCAAACAGGGGGCGAAAGCTTTCTTT
-	-	TRBJ2-1	TRBV7-9	CASSLADGAGRDEQFF	TGTGCCAGCAGCTTAGCAGACGGGGCGGGTCGGGATGAGCAGTTCTTC
-	-	TRBJ1-5	TRBV6-1	CASSEANRNQPQHF	TGTGCCAGCAGTGAAGCAAACAGAAATCAGCCCCAGCATTTT
-	-	TRBJ1-3	TRBV19	CASSRTGRSDSGNTIYF	TGTGCCAGTAGTAGAACAGGCCGCTCCGACTCTGGAAACACCATATATTTT
TRBD1	few	TRBJ2-7	TRBV11-2	CASSEGWGTDLYEQYF	TGTGCCAGCAGCGAGGGATGGGGGACAGACCTCTACGAGCAGTACTTC
-	-	TRBJ1-2	TRBV29-1	CSGVEGYGYTF	TGCAGCGGAGTCGAGGGGTATGGCTACACCTTC
-	-	TRBJ1-1	TRBV28	CASSLLGGRTEAFF	TGTGCCAGCAGTTTATTGGGGGGTCGTACTGAAGCTTTCTTT
TRBD1	-	TRBJ1-5	TRBV19	CASLGRGQPNQPQHF	TGTGCCAGCCTCGGGAGGGGACAGCCGAATCAGCCCCAGCATTTT
-	-	TRBJ2-1	TRBV5-1	CASSLDTSSYNEQFF	TGCGCCAGCAGCCTGGACACCAGCTCCTACAATGAGCAGTTCTTC
-	-	TRBJ2-6	TRBV11-2	CASSSTFAGANVLTF	TGTGCCAGCAGCTCAACCTTCGCGGGGGCCAACGTCCTGACTTTC
-	-	TRBJ1-6	TRBV30	CAWRDSQGFHSPLHF	TGTGCCTGGAGAGATTCACAGGGTTTTCATTCACCCCTCCACTTT
-	-	TRBJ2-3	TRBV6-1	CASSEALRGSTDTQYF	TGTGCCAGCAGTGAAGCGCTTCGGGGGAGCACAGATACGCAGTATTTT
TRBD1	-	TRBJ1-4	TRBV2	CASRGTENEKLFF	TGTGCCAGCAGAGGGACAGAAAATGAAAAACTGTTTTTT
TRBD1	-	TRBJ1-4	TRBV5-6	CASSMTGVEKLFF	TGTGCCAGCAGCATGACAGGGGTCGAAAAACTGTTTTTT
-	-	TRBJ2-7	TRBV7-8	CASRNGQKRNSYEQYF	TGTGCCAGCAGAAACGGACAGAAACGAAACTCCTACGAGCAGTACTTC
TRBD1	few	TRBJ2-2	TRBV19	CASSIGKGQGNTGELFF	TGTGCCAGTAGTATTGGGAAGGGACAGGGGAACACCGGGGAGCTGTTTTTT
-	-	TRBJ2-7	TRBV14	CASSQDLTRSGEQYF	TGTGCCAGCAGCCAAGATTTAACTCGATCCGGGGAGCAGTACTTC